What follows are 29 T cell receptor beta chains derived from one specimen sequenced in a study of OX40 agonist ivuxolimab in advanced cancers. Here immunoSEQ multiplex PCR was the method, and the copy in TCRdb shows in-frame clones only, minus some. The sample lists some 100,000 clones, about 84% occurring once. The sequencing here drew on CD4+ or CD8+ T cells sorted from blood, taken in a trial of the OX40 agonist ivuxolimab. The receptors originated from an adult with an advanced solid tumor such as melanoma, head and neck, liver or kidney cancer.

This clone appeared once. This CDR3 reads CASSQEGGQPQHF. In DNA form, the CDR3 reads TGCGCCAGCAGCCAAGAAGGGGGTCAGCCCCAGCATTTT. The gene calls are TRBV4-3 and TRBJ1-5; a weak D match, TRBD1 (6 bases). The germline V and J ends were trimmed by 0 bases and 6 bases, with 6 bases remaining between them. The CDR3 spans 13 residues. Germline V gene data show CDR1 as LGHNA and CDR2 as YSLEER.

The chain recombines TRBV29-1 with TRBJ1-2; no reliable D call. Trimming left V 1 base short and J 2 bases short, with 8 bases between. Germline CDR1 SQVTM, CDR2 ANQGSEA. CDR3 length: 13 amino acids. The DNA for the CDR3 is TGCAGCGTTGAAGCGCAGATCAACTATGGCTACACCTTC. Translation gives CSVEAQINYGYTF.

This clone was counted many times. This chain connects TRBV9 to TRBJ1-2; 7 bases are shared with TRBD1. The CDR3 contains 17 residues. Germline trimming cut 3 bases from V and 5 bases from J; bases unmatched to any gene: 16. CDR1 is SGDLS, CDR2 YYNGEE, per germline. Here the CDR3 DNA reads TGTGCCAGCAGCGAGGGACAGCAAACACCCGGGGGGTATGGCTACACCTTC. This encodes CASSEGQQTPGGYGYTF. Looking up the rest from reference TRBV9 and TRBJ1-2 gives the full variable domain: DSGVTQTPKHLITATGQRVTLRCSPRSGDLSVYWYQQSLDQGLQFLIQYYNGEERAKGNILERFSAQQFPDLHSELNLSSLELGDSALYFCASSEGQQTPGGYGYTFGSGTRLTVV.

This chain uses TRBV7-9 with TRBJ2-4; unclear D gene. This CDR3 is built from 14 residues. Germline loops: CDR1 SEHNR, CDR2 FQNEAQ (reference sequence). Trimming left V 4 bases short and J 6 bases short, with 13 bases between. CDR3 protein: CASSWDGKGNIQYF. CDR3 DNA: TGTGCCAGCAGCTGGGATGGGAAGGGAAACATTCAGTACTTC.

The chain uses TRBV7-3 and TRBJ1-6; D unresolved. Germline V gene data show CDR1 as SGHTA and CDR2 as FQGTGA. Trimming took 1 base from V and 9 from J, leaving 10 bases between them. CDR3 size: 14 residues. CDR3 sequence (DNA): TGTGCCAGCAGCTTAAAGGGATCCGGTTCACCCCTCCACTTT. Amino acids: CASSLKGSGSPLHF.

This clone showed up just once. The chain is built from TRBV15 and TRBJ2-2; 10 bases align to TRBD2. CDR1 is LNHNV, CDR2 YYDKDF, per germline (reference sequence). V shed 0 bases and J 5 bases; nucleotides not matched to a gene: 6. The CDR3 runs 17 residues. The CDR3 sequence is CATSRDPSGRGTGELFF. For the CDR3, the DNA is TGTGCCACCAGCAGAGATCCTAGCGGGAGAGGAACCGGGGAGCTGTTTTTT.

This clone occurred a few times. CDR3 in DNA: TGTGCCAGCTCACCATATTCCGGACAGGGTGCAAGTGAGCAGTTCTTC. This gives the protein CASSPYSGQGASEQFF. The chain joins TRBV18 to TRBJ2-1; TRBD1 matches at 8 bases. The CDR3 has 16 amino acids. Per the germline V gene, CDR1 is KGHSH and CDR2 is LQKENI. V lost 2 bases, J lost 9 bases, and 12 bases stayed unmatched.

The chain recombines TRBV6-4 with TRBJ2-3, with no clear D. The CDR3 consists of 14 residues. Germline V gene data show CDR1 as MRHNA and CDR2 as SNTAGT. V lost 0 bases and J 1 base, leaving 5 bases between the germline ends. CDR3 bases: TGTGCCAGCAGTGACTCCCTTGGCACAGATACGCAGTATTTT. It codes for CASSDSLGTDTQYF.

The chain has TRBV5-6 and TRBJ1-1; 10 bases are shared with TRBD1. Losses at the gene ends were 2 bases for V and 4 bases for J; bases not matched to a gene: 8. The CDR3 extends over 16 amino acids. From germline, CDR1 is SGHDT and CDR2 YYEEEE. CDR3 DNA sequence: TGTGCCAGCAGCTTCCGACAGGGGGCCTTCGGCACTGAAGCTTTCTTT. Translating gives CASSFRQGAFGTEAFF.

The V call is TRBV11-2, the J call TRBJ2-7; D unclear. Trimming took 4 bases from V and 2 from J, leaving 12 bases between them. Germline V CDR1 and CDR2: SGHAT, FQNNGV. The CDR3 has 14 residues. CDR3 region: CASSSRSLTYEQYF. The CDR3 DNA is TGTGCCAGCAGCTCGCGTAGTCTCACCTACGAGCAGTACTTC.

The chain links TRBV19 to TRBJ2-4; 12 bases are shared with TRBD2. Trimming cost V 9 bases and J 7 bases; bases outside gene matches: 19. In germline, CDR1 is LNHDA, CDR2 SQIVND (reference sequence). This CDR3 has 18 amino acids. This chain's CDR3 is CASRYGSSGGVPGNIQYF. CDR3 in DNA: TGTGCCAGCCGATACGGGTCTAGCGGGGGGGTTCCGGGGAACATTCAGTACTTC.

The gene calls are TRBV5-8 and TRBJ2-7; 11 bases agree with TRBD1. Trimming removed 0 bases from V and 3 bases from J; junction bases left unmatched: 2. The germline V gene has CDR1 SGHTS and CDR2 YDEGEE. CDR3 length: 15 amino acids. CDR3 in DNA: TGTGCCAGCAGCTTGGTCGGGACAGGGGGCTACGAGCAGTACTTC. Translation: CASSLVGTGGYEQYF.

The chain links TRBV10-3 to TRBJ1-1; TRBD1 might be the D (5 bases). CDR1 and CDR2 from the germline V gene are ENHRY and SYGVKD. V was trimmed by 4 bases and J by 11 bases, leaving 14 bases between them. There are 12 residues in the CDR3. Written as DNA, the CDR3 is TGTGCCATCAGTGGCATCGGGACGGACGCTTTCTTT. Its protein product is CAISGIGTDAFF.

The chain is built from TRBV9 and TRBJ2-7; 7 positions agree with TRBD1. CDR1 is SGDLS and CDR2 is YYNGEE in the germline V gene. This CDR3 is built from 14 residues. With V trimmed by 2 bases and J by 2 bases, 4 bases remained unmatched. CDR3 region: CASSVDRAPYEQYF. The CDR3 nucleotides are TGTGCCAGCAGCGTTGACAGGGCGCCCTACGAGCAGTACTTC.

This clone appeared a single time. V usage is TRBV5-1 and J usage is TRBJ1-1, with 7 bases fitting TRBD1. Germline loops: CDR1 SGHRS, CDR2 YFSETQ. V was pared by 4 bases and J by 0 bases, with 0 bases of the junction left unmatched. The CDR3 consists of 13 residues. The CDR3 sequence is CASSTGVNTEAFF. DNA for the CDR3: TGCGCCAGCAGCACAGGGGTGAACACTGAAGCTTTCTTT.

Here the CDR3 reads CASSPAGTGFYNEQFF. CDR3 sequence (DNA): TGTGCCAGCAGTCCGGCCGGGACAGGGTTCTACAATGAGCAGTTCTTC. The chain is built from TRBV27 and TRBJ2-1, with 9 nucleotides matching TRBD1. CDR1 and CDR2 from the germline V gene are MNHEY and SMNVEV (reference sequence). Trimming cost V 5 bases and J 3 bases; bases outside gene matches: 8. The CDR3 contains 16 residues.

This sequence joins TRBV18 and TRBJ2-2, with no clear D. CDR3 size: 15 residues. Germline V CDR1 and CDR2: KGHSH, LQKENI. The germline V and J ends were trimmed by 9 bases and 0 bases, with 14 bases remaining between them. The CDR3 nucleotides are TGTGCCAGTTCCCTGGACGCAACGAACACCGGGGAGCTGTTTTTT. Translated, it gives CASSLDATNTGELFF.

The chain employs TRBV2 and TRBJ1-5; tentative D call: TRBD1 (6 bases). V was clipped by 1 base and J by 0 bases, with 16 bases between them. CDR1 and CDR2 (germline): SNHLY, FYNNEI. This CDR3 is 18 amino acids long. CDR3 sequence (DNA): TGTGCCAGCAGTGAAGGGTACAGGGCGGAATATAGCAATCAGCCCCAGCATTTT. Translated: CASSEGYRAEYSNQPQHF.

The J gene is TRBJ2-6, the V gene TRBV2, with D maybe TRBD1 (6 bases). The germline gives CDR1 SNHLY, CDR2 FYNNEI. The CDR3 extends over 16 amino acids. V lost 5 bases and J lost 2, with 13 bases in between. CDR3 amino acids: CASSRTGTPGANVLTF. The CDR3 nucleotides are TGTGCCAGCAGTCGAACCGGGACACCTGGGGCCAACGTCCTGACTTTC.

V gene TRBV5-1 combines with J gene TRBJ2-3; 8 nucleotides align to TRBD1. V shed 0 bases, J shed 0 bases, and the junction held 3 bases outside the gene matches. CDR1 SGHRS and CDR2 YFSETQ come from the germline V gene. This CDR3 has 16 amino acids. For the CDR3, the DNA is TGCGCCAGCAGCTTGGGTGGGACAGGAAGCACAGATACGCAGTATTTT. Its translation is CASSLGGTGSTDTQYF.

V and J are TRBV7-8 and TRBJ2-3, with D perhaps TRBD1 or TRBD2 (6 bases each). The length of the CDR3 is 15 residues. Trimming left V 4 bases short and J 3 bases short, with 14 bases between. From germline, CDR1 is SGHVS and CDR2 FQNEAQ. The CDR3 region is CASSSRGGGTDTQYF. The CDR3 DNA sequence: TGTGCCAGCAGCTCCCGAGGGGGAGGTACAGATACGCAGTATTTT.

In this sample, this clone turned up a few times. This rearrangement joins TRBV15 to TRBJ2-5, with unresolved D. Germline V gene data show CDR1 as LNHNV and CDR2 as YYDKDF (reference sequence). This CDR3 contains 13 residues. V lost 4 bases and J lost 4, with 10 bases in between. The CDR3 region has the DNA TGTGCCACCAGCACAGGCGCCGGAGAGACCCAGTACTTC. Residues: CATSTGAGETQYF.

This clone was counted a single time. The chain carries TRBV7-9 and TRBJ1-1; the D is unclear. The CDR3 loop spans 13 amino acids. Trimming cost V 1 base and J 1 base, with 4 bases left between them. Germline V gene lookup returns CDR1 SEHNR and CDR2 FQNEAQ (reference sequence). CDR3 residues: CASSLEGNTEAFF. The CDR3 coding sequence is TGTGCCAGCAGCTTAGAGGGGAACACTGAAGCTTTCTTT.

Only a few counts were recorded for this clone. The chain links TRBV5-4 to TRBJ1-2, with D possibly matching TRBD1 (5 bases). There are 16 residues in the CDR3. Trimming took off 4 bases at V and 1 base at J, with 17 bases between the two ends. The germline V gene encodes CDR1 SGHNT and CDR2 YYREEE (reference sequence). The CDR3 nucleotides are TGTGCCAGCAGCAGCTCTTGGGGGTTGGGTAACTATGGCTACACCTTC. The encoded protein is CASSSSWGLGNYGYTF.

The genes are TRBV15 and TRBJ2-3; D might be TRBD1 (6 bases). The CDR3 sequence is 13 residues long. Germline CDR1 reads LNHNV; CDR2 reads YYDKDF (reference sequence). V shed 6 bases and J shed 4 bases, with 11 bases lying between them. The CDR3 sequence: CATSRRQADTQYF. The DNA for the CDR3 is TGTGCCACCAGTCGGCGACAGGCAGATACGCAGTATTTT.

The chain links TRBV6-1 to TRBJ2-1; the match to TRBD2 covers 10 bases. V lost 5 bases to trimming and J lost 9 bases; unmatched junction nucleotides: 10. The CDR3 has 15 residues. The germline gives CDR1 MNHNS, CDR2 SASEGT. CDR3 in DNA: TGTGCCAGCAGTAGAGTAGCGGGAGGAGAGGGTGAGCAGTTCTTC. Translated: CASSRVAGGEGEQFF.

V gene TRBV6-1 combines with J gene TRBJ2-7, with D perhaps given as TRBD1 or TRBD2 (5 bases each). Germline CDR1 is MNHNS and CDR2 is SASEGT. Trimming removed 2 bases at V and 1 base at J, with 9 bases between. This CDR3 region has 14 residues. In DNA form, the CDR3 reads TGTGCCAGCAGTGAACGGGACGGGTCCTACGAGCAGTACTTC. Its protein is CASSERDGSYEQYF.

The chain recombines TRBV9 with TRBJ1-1, with 9 bases aligning to TRBD1. CDR1 and CDR2 (germline): SGDLS, YYNGEE. Trimming at V came to 3 bases and at J to 4 bases, leaving 7 bases not matched to a gene. CDR3 length equals 15 residues. The CDR3 sequence: CASSGFGQGSTEAFF. The DNA of the CDR3 is TGTGCCAGCAGCGGCTTCGGACAGGGGAGCACTGAAGCTTTCTTT.

The rearrangement uses TRBV10-2 and TRBJ2-1, with 13 positions matching TRBD2. The CDR3 has 20 amino acids. V was pared by 6 bases and J by 8 bases, with 22 bases of the junction left unmatched. The germline V gene has CDR1 WSHSY and CDR2 SAAADI. The DNA for the CDR3 is TGCGCCAGCAGGCCCTCCCTACTAGCGGGAGGGCCGTCGGCAAACGATGAGCAGTTCTTC. Protein product: CASRPSLLAGGPSANDEQFF.